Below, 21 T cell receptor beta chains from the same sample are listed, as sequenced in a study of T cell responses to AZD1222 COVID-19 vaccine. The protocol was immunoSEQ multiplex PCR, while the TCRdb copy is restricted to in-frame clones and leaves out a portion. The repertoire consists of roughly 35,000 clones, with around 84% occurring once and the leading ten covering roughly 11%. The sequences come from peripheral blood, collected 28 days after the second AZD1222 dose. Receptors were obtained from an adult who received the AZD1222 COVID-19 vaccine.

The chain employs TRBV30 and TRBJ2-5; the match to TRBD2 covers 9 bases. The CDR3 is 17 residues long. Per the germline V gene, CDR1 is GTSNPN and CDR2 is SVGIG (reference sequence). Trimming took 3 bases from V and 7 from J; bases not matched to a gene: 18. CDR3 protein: CAWRPAGTSPQRGTQYF. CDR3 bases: TGTGCCTGGAGGCCGGCCGGGACTAGCCCCCAACGTGGGACCCAGTACTTC.

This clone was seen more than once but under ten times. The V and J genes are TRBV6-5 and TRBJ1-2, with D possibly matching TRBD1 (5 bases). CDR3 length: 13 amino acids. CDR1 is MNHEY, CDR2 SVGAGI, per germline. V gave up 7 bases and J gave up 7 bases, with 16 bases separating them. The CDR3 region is CASKSGGAGGYTF. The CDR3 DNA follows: TGTGCCAGCAAATCTGGCGGGGCAGGTGGCTACACCTTC.

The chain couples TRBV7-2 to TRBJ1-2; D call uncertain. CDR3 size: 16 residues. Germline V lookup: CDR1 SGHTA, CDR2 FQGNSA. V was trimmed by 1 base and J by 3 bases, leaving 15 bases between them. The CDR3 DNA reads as TGTGCCAGCAGCTTAGGAATGTTAGGGCAGGACTATGGCTACACCTTC. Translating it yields CASSLGMLGQDYGYTF. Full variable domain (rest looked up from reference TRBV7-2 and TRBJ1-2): GAGVSQSPSNKVTEKGKDVELRCDPISGHTALYWYRQSLGQGLEFLIYFQGNSAPDKSGLPSDRFSAERTGGSVSTLTIQRTQQEDSAVYLCASSLGMLGQDYGYTFGSGTRLTVV.

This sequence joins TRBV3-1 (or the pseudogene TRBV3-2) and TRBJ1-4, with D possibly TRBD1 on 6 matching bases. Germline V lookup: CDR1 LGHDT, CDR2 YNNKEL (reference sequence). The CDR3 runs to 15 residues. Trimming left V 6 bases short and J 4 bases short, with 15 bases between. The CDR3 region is CASRSWEGDNEKLFF. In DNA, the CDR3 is TGTGCCAGCAGAAGCTGGGAGGGGGATAATGAAAAACTGTTTTTT.

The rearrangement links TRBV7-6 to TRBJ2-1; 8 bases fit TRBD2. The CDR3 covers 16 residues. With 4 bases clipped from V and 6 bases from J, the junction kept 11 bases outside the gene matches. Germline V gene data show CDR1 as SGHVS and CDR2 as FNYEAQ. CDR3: CASSYGGAEPGNEQFF. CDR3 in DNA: TGTGCCAGCAGCTACGGGGGGGCGGAGCCTGGCAATGAGCAGTTCTTC.

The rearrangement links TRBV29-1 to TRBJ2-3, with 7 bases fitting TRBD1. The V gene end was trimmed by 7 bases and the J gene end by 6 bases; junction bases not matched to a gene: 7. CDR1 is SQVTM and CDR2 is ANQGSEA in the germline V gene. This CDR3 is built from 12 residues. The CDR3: CSARDSPDTQYF. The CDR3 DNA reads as TGCAGCGCCCGGGACAGCCCCGATACGCAGTATTTT.

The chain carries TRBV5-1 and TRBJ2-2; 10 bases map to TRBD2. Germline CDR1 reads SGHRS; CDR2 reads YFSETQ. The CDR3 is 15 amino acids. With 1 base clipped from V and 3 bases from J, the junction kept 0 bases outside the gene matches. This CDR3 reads CASSLLAGDTGELFF. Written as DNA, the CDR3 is TGCGCCAGCAGCTTGCTAGCGGGAGACACCGGGGAGCTGTTTTTT.

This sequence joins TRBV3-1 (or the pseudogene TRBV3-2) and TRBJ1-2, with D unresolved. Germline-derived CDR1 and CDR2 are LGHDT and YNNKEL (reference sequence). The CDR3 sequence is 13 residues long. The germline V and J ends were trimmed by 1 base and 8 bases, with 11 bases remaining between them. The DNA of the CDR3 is TGTGCCAGCAGCCAAGTCACCCTGGGAGGCTACACCTTC. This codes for CASSQVTLGGYTF.

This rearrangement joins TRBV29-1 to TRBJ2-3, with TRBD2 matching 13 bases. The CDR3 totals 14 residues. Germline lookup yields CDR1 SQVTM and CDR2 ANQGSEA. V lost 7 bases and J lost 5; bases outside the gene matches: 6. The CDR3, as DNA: TGCAGCGCCTGGACTAGCGGGAGAGGAGATACGCAGTATTTT. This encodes CSAWTSGRGDTQYF.

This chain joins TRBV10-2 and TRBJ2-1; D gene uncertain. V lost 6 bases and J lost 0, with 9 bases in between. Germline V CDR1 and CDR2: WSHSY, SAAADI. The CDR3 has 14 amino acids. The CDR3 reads CASRLLLSYNEQFF. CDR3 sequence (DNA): TGCGCCAGCAGACTTTTACTCTCCTACAATGAGCAGTTCTTC.

CDR3 region: CASSVGETYGYTF. Here the CDR3 DNA reads TGTGCCAGCAGCGTTGGGGAAACCTATGGCTACACCTTC. The J gene is TRBJ1-2, the V gene TRBV7-9; D gene uncertain. CDR3 length equals 13 residues. V gave up 5 bases and J gave up 4 bases, with 11 bases separating them. CDR1 and CDR2 (germline): SEHNR, FQNEAQ (reference sequence).

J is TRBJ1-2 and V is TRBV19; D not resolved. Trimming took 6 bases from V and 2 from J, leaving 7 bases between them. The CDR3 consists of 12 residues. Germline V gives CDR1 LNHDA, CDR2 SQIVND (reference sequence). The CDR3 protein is CASRTGNYGYTF. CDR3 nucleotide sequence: TGTGCCAGTAGGACGGGAAACTATGGCTACACCTTC. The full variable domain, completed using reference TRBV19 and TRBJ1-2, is DGGITQSPKYLFRKEGQNVTLSCEQNLNHDAMYWYRQDPGQGLRLIYYSQIVNDFQKGDIAEGYSVSREKKESFPLTVTSAQKNPTAFYLCASRTGNYGYTFGSGTRLTVV.

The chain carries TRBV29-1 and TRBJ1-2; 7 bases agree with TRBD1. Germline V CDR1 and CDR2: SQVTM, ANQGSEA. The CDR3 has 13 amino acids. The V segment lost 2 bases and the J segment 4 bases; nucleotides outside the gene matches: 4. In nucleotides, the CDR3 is TGCAGCGTTGAATCGGGACAGTTCTATGGCTACACCTTC. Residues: CSVESGQFYGYTF.

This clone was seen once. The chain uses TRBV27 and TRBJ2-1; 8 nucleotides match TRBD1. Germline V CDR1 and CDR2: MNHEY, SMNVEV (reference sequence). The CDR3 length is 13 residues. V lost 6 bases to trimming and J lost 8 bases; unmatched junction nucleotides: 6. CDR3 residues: CASRTDRAHEQFF. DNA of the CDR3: TGTGCCAGCAGGACGGACAGGGCCCATGAGCAGTTCTTC.

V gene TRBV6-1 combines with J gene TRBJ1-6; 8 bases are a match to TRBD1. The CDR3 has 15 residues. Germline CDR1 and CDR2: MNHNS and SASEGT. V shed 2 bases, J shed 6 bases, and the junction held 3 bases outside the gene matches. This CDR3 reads CASSEMGQVNSPLHF. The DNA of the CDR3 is TGTGCCAGCAGTGAAATGGGACAGGTTAATTCACCCCTCCACTTT.

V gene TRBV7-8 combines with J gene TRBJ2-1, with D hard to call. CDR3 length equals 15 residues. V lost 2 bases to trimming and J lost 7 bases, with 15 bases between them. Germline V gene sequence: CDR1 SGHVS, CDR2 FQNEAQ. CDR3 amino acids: CASSLHRATENEQFF. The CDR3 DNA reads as TGTGCCAGCAGCTTACACCGGGCGACGGAGAATGAGCAGTTCTTC.

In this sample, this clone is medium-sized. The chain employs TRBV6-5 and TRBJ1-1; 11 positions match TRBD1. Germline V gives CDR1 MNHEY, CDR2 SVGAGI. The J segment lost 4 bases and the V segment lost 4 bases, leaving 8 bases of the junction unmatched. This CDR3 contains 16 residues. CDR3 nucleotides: TGTGCCAGCAGTTCGACCTCCGGGACAGGGGGCACTGAAGCTTTCTTT. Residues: CASSSTSGTGGTEAFF.

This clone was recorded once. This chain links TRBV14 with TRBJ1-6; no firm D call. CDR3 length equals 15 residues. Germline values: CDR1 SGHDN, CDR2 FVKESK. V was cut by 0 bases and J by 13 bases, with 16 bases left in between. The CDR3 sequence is CASSQDRHQGIPLHF. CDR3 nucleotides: TGTGCCAGCAGCCAAGATCGGCACCAAGGGATTCCCCTCCACTTT.

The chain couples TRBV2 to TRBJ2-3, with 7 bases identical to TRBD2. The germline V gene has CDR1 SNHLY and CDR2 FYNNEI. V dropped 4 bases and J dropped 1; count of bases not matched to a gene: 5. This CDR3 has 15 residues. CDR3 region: CASSGGGVGTDTQYF. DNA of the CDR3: TGTGCCAGCAGTGGGGGGGGAGTGGGCACAGATACGCAGTATTTT.

In DNA, the CDR3 is TGTGCCAGCAGCTTACAGGGGAGGAACACTGAAGCTTTCTTT. Translating gives CASSLQGRNTEAFF. This rearrangement joins TRBV7-9 to TRBJ1-1, with a weak D call TRBD1 (6 bases). CDR1 SEHNR and CDR2 FQNEAQ come from the germline V gene (reference sequence). CDR3 length: 14 amino acids. V was shortened by 2 bases and J by 1 base, with 8 bases between the two germline ends.

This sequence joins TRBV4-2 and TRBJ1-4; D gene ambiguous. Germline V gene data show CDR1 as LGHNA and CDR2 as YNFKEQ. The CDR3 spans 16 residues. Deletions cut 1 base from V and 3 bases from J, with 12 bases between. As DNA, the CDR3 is TGTGCCAGCAGCCAAGGGGCAGGACCCTCTAATGAAAAACTGTTTTTT. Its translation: CASSQGAGPSNEKLFF.